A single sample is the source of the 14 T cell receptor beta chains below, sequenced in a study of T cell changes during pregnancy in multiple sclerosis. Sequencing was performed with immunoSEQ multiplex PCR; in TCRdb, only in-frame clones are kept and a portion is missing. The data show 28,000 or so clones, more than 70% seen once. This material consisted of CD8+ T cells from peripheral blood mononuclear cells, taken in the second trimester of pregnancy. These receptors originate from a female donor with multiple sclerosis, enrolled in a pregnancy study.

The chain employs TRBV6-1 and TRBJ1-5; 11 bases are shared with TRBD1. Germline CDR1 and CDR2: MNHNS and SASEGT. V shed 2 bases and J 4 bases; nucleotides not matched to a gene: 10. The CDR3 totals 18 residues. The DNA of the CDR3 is TGTGCCAGCAGTGAATCCCGATGGGACAGGGGGTGGAATCAGCCCCAGCATTTT. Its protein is CASSESRWDRGWNQPQHF.

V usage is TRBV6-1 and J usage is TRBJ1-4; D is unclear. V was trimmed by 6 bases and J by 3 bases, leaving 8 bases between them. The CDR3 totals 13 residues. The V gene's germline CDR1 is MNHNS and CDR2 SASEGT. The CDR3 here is CASSVRPNEKLFF. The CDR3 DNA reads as TGTGCCAGCAGCGTCAGGCCTAATGAAAAACTGTTTTTT.

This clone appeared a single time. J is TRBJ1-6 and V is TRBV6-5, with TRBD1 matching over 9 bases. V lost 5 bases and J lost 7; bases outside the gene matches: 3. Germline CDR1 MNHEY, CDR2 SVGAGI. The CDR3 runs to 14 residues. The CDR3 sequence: CASSRQGENSPLHF. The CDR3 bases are TGTGCCAGCAGTCGACAGGGGGAGAATTCACCCCTCCACTTT.

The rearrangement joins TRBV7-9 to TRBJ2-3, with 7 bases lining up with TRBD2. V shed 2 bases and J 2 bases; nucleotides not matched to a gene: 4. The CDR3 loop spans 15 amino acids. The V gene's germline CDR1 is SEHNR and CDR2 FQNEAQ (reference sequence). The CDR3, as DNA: TGTGCCAGCAGCTTAAAGGGGAGGGTCACAGATACGCAGTATTTT. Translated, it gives CASSLKGRVTDTQYF.

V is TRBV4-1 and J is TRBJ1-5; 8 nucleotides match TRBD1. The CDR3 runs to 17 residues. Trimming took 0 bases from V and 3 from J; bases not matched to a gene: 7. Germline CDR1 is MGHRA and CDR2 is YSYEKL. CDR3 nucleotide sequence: TGCGCCAGCAGCCAAGATCCGGGACAGGACTTCAATCAGCCCCAGCATTTT. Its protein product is CASSQDPGQDFNQPQHF.

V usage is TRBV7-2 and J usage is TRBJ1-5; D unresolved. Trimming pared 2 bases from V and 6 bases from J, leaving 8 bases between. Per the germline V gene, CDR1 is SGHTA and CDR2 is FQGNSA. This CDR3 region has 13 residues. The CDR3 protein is CASSLFGPQPQHF. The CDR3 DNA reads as TGTGCCAGCAGCTTATTCGGTCCTCAGCCCCAGCATTTT.

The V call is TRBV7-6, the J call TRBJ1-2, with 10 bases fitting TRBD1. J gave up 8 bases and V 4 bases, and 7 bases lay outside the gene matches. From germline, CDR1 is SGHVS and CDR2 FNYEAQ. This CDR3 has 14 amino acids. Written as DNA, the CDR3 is TGTGCCAGCAGCTCCGGGACAGGGGCGAGGGGCTACACCTTC. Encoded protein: CASSSGTGARGYTF.

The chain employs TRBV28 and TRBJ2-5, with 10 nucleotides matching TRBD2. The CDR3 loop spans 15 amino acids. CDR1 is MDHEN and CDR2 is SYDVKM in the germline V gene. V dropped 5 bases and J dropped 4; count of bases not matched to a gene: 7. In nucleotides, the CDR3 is TGTGCCAGCAGTGACCCCTTAGCGGGGGGAGAGACCCAGTACTTC. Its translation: CASSDPLAGGETQYF.

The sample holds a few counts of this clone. The CDR3 here is CASSLTVMNTEAFF. DNA for the CDR3: TGTGCCAGCAGTTTGACAGTTATGAACACTGAAGCTTTCTTT. V usage is TRBV28 and J usage is TRBJ1-1, with TRBD1 as a possible D gene (5 bases). The germline CDR1 and CDR2 sequences are MDHEN and SYDVKM. V was trimmed by 3 bases and J by 0 bases, leaving 8 bases between them. The CDR3 runs 14 residues. Full variable domain (remainder filled in from reference TRBV28 and TRBJ1-1): DVKVTQSSRYLVKRTGEKVFLECVQDMDHENMFWYRQDPGLGLRLIYFSYDVKMKEKGDIPEGYSVSREKKERFSLILESASTNQTSMYLCASSLTVMNTEAFFGQGTRLTVV.

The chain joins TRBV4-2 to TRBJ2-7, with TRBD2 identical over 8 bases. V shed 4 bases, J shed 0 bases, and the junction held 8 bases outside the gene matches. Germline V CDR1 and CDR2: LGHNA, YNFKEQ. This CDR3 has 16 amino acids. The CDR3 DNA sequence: TGTGCCAGCAGCCCCCAACCCACTAGCGGCTCCTACGAGCAGTACTTC. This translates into CASSPQPTSGSYEQYF.

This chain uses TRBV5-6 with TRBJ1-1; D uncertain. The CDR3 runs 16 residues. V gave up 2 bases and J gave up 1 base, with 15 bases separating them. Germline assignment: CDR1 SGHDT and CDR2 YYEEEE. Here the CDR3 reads CASSFLGPGSNTEAFF. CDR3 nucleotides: TGTGCCAGCAGCTTTTTAGGGCCGGGGTCGAACACTGAAGCTTTCTTT.

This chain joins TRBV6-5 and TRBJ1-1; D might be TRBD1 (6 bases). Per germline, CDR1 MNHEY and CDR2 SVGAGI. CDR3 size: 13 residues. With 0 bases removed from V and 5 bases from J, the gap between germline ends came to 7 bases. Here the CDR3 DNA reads TGTGCCAGCAGTTACTCGAGGGGGACTGAAGCTTTCTTT. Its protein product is CASSYSRGTEAFF.

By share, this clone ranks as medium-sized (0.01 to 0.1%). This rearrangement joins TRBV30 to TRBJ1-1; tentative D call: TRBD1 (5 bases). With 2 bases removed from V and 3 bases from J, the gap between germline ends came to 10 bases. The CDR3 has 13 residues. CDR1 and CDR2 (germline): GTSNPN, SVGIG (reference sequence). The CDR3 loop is CAWSKGAHTEAFF. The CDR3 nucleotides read TGTGCCTGGAGTAAAGGGGCGCACACTGAAGCTTTCTTT.

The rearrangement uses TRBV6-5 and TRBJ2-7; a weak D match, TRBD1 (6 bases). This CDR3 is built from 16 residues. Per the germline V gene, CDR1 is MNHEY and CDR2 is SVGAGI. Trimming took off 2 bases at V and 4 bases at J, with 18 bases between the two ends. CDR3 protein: CASSYGAGQLSYEQYF. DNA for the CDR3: TGTGCCAGCAGTTACGGGGCTGGACAGTTATCTTACGAGCAGTACTTC.